This TCR beta chain was sequenced during a study of shared clonotypes between healthy human individuals. TCRdb's copy holds only in-frame clones and misses some; the assay was immunoSEQ multiplex PCR. The table shows over 2 million clones, with 85% to 95% occurring only once. The CDR3 totals 11 residues. V lost 4 bases and J lost 7, with 8 bases in between. From germline, CDR1 is MNHEY and CDR2 SVGAGI. This chain uses TRBV6-5 with TRBJ2-7; the D is unclear. The clonotype was recovered from a man aged 18 to 29 in good health. Some clones in this sample may be carry-over from other donors' samples. Input material: naive CD4+ T cells from PBMCs. The subset is: CD45RA+ positively selected. The CDR3 protein is CASSSIAEQYF. The CDR3 DNA reads TGTGCCAGCAGTTCGATTGCGGAGCAGTACTTC.